This TCR beta chain was captured by sequencing in a study of cytomegalovirus exposure and HLA in healthy donors. Study as a whole: From HLA-typed donors, an early data release held around 80 million unique TCRs.

This PCR relied on a set of 60 Vbeta primers and 13 Jbeta primers. Libraries were prepared by immunoSEQ multiplex PCR; TCRdb keeps only in-frame clonotypes and omits some of them. The table records around 160,000 clones, 70% of them present only once. This clone was counted between two and nine times. Antigen: not known. General observations from the study: In a later analysis, TCR beta V- and J-gene trimming was associated with a missense DCLRE1C variant.

This CDR3 contains 15 residues. The germline CDR1 and CDR2 sequences are WSHSY and SAAADI. V was clipped by 7 bases and J by 7 bases; unmatched bases: 12. Sequenced input: PBMCs. The TCR sequence derives from a man aged 18 to 29 in good health and CMV-seropositive. The chain recombines TRBV10-2 with TRBJ1-4, with 7 nucleotides matching TRBD1. The CDR3 DNA is TGCGCCAGCAAGGGGGCGGGGACCCTCGGTGAAAAACTGTTTTTT. Protein: CASKGAGTLGEKLFF.